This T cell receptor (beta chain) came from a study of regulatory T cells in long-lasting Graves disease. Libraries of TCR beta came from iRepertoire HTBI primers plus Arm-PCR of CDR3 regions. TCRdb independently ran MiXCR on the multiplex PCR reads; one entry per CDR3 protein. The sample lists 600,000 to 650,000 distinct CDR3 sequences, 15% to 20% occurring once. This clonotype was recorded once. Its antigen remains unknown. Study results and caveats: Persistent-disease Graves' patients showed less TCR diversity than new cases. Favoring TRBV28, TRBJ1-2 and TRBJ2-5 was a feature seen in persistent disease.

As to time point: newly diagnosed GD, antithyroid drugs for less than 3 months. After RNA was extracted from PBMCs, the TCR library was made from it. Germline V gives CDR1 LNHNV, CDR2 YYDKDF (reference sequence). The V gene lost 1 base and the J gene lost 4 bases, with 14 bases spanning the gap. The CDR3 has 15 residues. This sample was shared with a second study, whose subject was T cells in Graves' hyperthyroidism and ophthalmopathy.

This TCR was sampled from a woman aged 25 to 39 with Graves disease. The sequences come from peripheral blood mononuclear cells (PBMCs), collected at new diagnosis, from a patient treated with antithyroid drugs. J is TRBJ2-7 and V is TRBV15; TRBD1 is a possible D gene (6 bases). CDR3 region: CATSRVGARAYEQYF. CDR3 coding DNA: TGTGCCACCAGCAGAGTGGGGGCTCGGGCGTACGAGCAGTACTTC.